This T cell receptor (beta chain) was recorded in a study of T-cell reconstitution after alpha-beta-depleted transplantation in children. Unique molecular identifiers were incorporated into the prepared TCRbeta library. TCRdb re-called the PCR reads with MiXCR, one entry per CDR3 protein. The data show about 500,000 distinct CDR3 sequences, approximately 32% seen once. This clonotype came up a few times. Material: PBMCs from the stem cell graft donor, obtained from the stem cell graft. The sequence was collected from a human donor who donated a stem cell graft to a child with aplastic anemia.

CDR3 coding DNA: TGTGCCAGCAGCCCTCTCGGGACCTCCTACAATGAGCAGTTCTTC. Protein sequence: CASSPLGTSYNEQFF. The chain is built from TRBV7-2 and TRBJ2-1; D is possibly TRBD1 or TRBD2 (5 bases each). Trimming took 5 bases from V and 0 from J, leaving 11 bases between them. The V gene's germline CDR1 is SGHTA and CDR2 FQGNSA. The CDR3 covers 15 residues.